This T cell receptor (beta chain) was recorded in a study of T cells in localized non-small cell lung cancer. CDR1 and CDR2 (germline): SGHDN, FVKESK. The CDR3 runs 15 residues. After removal of 2 bases from V and 10 bases from J, the junction contained 9 bases not matched to a gene. Assay used: immunoSEQ multiplex PCR; TCRdb lists only in-frame clones, some missing. The data contain over 9,000 clones, 80% to 90% of them singletons. This clone has a handful of counts. The receptor was derived from a male donor older than 55 with stage III lung adenocarcinoma. The material was peripheral blood, obtained before any cancer treatment. V gene TRBV14 combines with J gene TRBJ1-4, with 8 nucleotides matching TRBD1. The chain's CDR3 is CASSQTPGQVGKLFF. The DNA for the CDR3 is TGTGCCAGCAGCCAAACGCCGGGACAGGTCGGAAAACTGTTTTTT. The full variable domain, completed using reference TRBV14 and TRBJ1-4, is EAGVTQFPSHSVIEKGQTVTLRCDPISGHDNLYWYRRVMGKEIKFLLHFVKESKQDESGMPNNRFLAERTGGTYSTLKVQPAELEDSGVYFCASSQTPGQVGKLFFGSGTQLSVL.